This T cell receptor (beta chain) was sequenced in a study of T cell responses to AZD1222 COVID-19 vaccine (dated by TCRdb to about 2021). Broadly, across the study: TCR sequencing covered over 230 trial participants: 200 to 220 given two doses of AZD1222 and around 25 given two doses of MenACWY control vaccine. Trial participants were enrolled by age into 18-55, 56-69 and 70-plus year subgroups, with approximately 150, 28 and 58 TCR-sequenced participants respectively. The full study reports these points: Nearly half of unique spike-specific TCRs reportedly recognized epitopes outside regions mutated in the B.1.351 and B.1.1.7 variants. Conclusions about previously exposed vaccinees were limited because only a handful of AZD1222 recipients were SARS-CoV-2 seropositive at baseline. Most participants were white British and females outnumbered males, and the authors suggested that clonal diversity may have been underestimated. The whole spike protein was spanned by vaccine-associated CD4 TCRs, and dominant responses were seen in regions 160-218 and 743-854. In the small 56-69-year group, the increase in depth fell short of significance, most likely because of low power. Spike-specific TCR breadth and depth rose significantly after two AZD1222 doses compared with day 0 and with MenACWY recipients. Because no samples from the day 14 peak response were available, repertoires could be characterized only after the peak T cell response.

Regarding this clone: Its antigen is not yet known. The sample holds no much larger clone one base away, and base qualities are not on file.

The CDR3 regions of human TCRbeta chains were analyzed by immunosequencing. The authors' pipeline ran thus. Repertoire TCRs were checked for matches against a reference library of SARS-CoV-2-specific TCRs that had been generated using the MIRA antigen-specificity platform. Breadth meant the fraction of unique TCRs that were SARS-CoV-2-associated, whereas depth meant the fraction of total T cells that were SARS-CoV-2-associated. Using the MIRA data, each spike-specific TCR was mapped to the spike region that the TCR reacts to and placed in a CD4 or CD8 class. Log10-transformed breadth and depth values were compared by one-way ANOVA with Sidak's multiple comparisons tests. Drawn from immuneACCESS, this table holds only the in-frame rearrangements with V and J called that TCRdb kept. Clones are partly lost; checked studies trace under half to an unresolved V gene and leave the rest unexplained. That table gives V, J and clone size, and the DNA gave D and trimming. The sample contains roughly 35,000 clones, about nine tenths of them found a single time. Of the sample, roughly 9.6% falls within the top ten clones.

The CDR3 holds 14 amino acids from the cysteine to the phenylalanine. Of the read, only the CDR3 DNA is kept; its 42 bases are in frame from base 1. CDR1 is given as LGHDT and CDR2 as YNNKEL, both from the germline V gene (reference sequence). V gives up 1 base and J gives up 8 bases, and the segment between their germline ends measures 14 bases. The time point label corresponds to: about 28 days (+/-7) after the second vaccine dose. Because spike-specific TCR depth and breadth did not differ between the two schedules, AZD1222 recipients who got a second dose at roughly 4 weeks were pooled with those who got a second dose at roughly 12 weeks. Samples from vaccinated people were obtained from the UK trials COV001 and COV002, which included a single-blind randomized controlled phase 2/3 trial of AZD1222 (ChAdOx1 nCoV-19) in healthy adults. For TCRbeta chain sequencing, PBMC samples from trial participants were taken at day 0 and at day 28 after the second dose.

Sequences were derived from peripheral blood, sampled 28 days after the second AZD1222 dose. The rearrangement joined TRBV3-1 (or the pseudogene TRBV3-2) to TRBJ1-1; a confident D gene designation cannot be given. The receptor was derived from an adult who received the AZD1222 COVID-19 vaccine. The CDR3 region has the sequence CASSQGRSLPEAFF. The nucleotide sequence is given as TGTGCCAGCAGCCAAGGGAGATCCCTACCCGAAGCTTTCTTT.